The present T cell receptor beta chain was sequenced within a study of Ad26.COV2.S vaccination and SARS-CoV-2 variants. CDR1 and CDR2 (germline): SEHNR, FQNEAQ (reference sequence). The CDR3 consists of 12 residues. Trimming took off 4 bases at V and 4 bases at J, with 7 bases between the two ends. This table comes from immunoSEQ multiplex PCR, and its TCRdb copy is limited to in-frame clones, with some not included. The table shows roughly 390,000 clones, with about 88% occurring only once. Treatment described: around 19 received Ad26.COV2.S at low or high dose, single or two shots; 5 received placebo; per-sample allocation not given. Specimen acquisition occurred on day 63 following the initial vaccine or placebo injection.

The V and J genes are TRBV7-9 and TRBJ2-5; D is undetermined. The sequencing used peripheral blood, collected in a trial of Ad26.COV2.S vaccine versus placebo. This TCR was recovered from a person aged 18-65 years who received the Ad26.COV2.S COVID-19 vaccine or a placebo. The CDR3 region has the DNA TGTGCCAGCAGCTCCTCCCCAGAGACCCAGTACTTC. Amino acids: CASSSSPETQYF.